Here is one T cell receptor (beta chain) with its context. Trimming cost V 9 bases and J 4 bases, with 12 bases left between them. Germline V gene lookup returns CDR1 SEHNR and CDR2 FQNEAQ (reference sequence). This CDR3 is 12 amino acids long. Exposed study participants had met a COVID-19 case within 2 weeks before entry. In the authors' workflow: From reference gene primer amplification, estimates of nucleated cell counts were derived. Generated by immunoSEQ multiplex PCR, the TCRdb table keeps only in-frame clones and is missing some. The DNA gave D and trimming, while V, J and clone size come from that table. Of over 200,000 clones in the sample, 88% were seen once. This sample stems from a study of blood T cell repertoires in COVID-19. Study details: T cells, B-cell-depleted T cells, or PBMCs supplied cDNA or gDNA.

The chain joins TRBV7-9 to TRBJ2-5; unclear D gene. The receptor was isolated from a woman under 40 who had been exposed to COVID-19. The sequenced sample was PBMCs or T cells enriched from blood (not recorded which). CDR3 nucleotides: TGTGCCAGTGGGCACGCCTCAGAGACCCAGTACTTC. Protein sequence: CASGHASETQYF.